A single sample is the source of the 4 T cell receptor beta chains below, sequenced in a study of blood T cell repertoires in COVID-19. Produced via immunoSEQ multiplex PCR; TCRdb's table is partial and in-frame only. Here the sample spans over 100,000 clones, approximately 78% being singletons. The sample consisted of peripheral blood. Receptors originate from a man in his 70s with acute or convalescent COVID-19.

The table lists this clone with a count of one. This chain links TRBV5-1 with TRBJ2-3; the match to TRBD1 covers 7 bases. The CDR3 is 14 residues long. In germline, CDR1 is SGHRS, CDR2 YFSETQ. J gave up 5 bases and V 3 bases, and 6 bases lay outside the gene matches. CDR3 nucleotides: TGCGCCAGCAGCTGGGGGACAGAAAGAGATACGCAGTATTTT. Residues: CASSWGTERDTQYF. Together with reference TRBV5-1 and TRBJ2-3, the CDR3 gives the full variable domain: KAGVTQTPRYLIKTRGQQVTLSCSPISGHRSVSWYQQTPGQGLQFLFEYFSETQRNKGNFPGRFSGRQFSNSRSEMNVSTLELGDSALYLCASSWGTERDTQYFGPGTRLTVL.

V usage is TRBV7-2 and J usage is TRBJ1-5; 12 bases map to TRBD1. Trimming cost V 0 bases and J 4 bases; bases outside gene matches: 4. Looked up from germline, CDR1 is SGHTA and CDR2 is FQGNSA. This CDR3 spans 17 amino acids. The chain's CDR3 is CASSLAGQGARNQPQHF. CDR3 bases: TGTGCCAGCAGCTTAGCGGGACAGGGGGCGCGGAATCAGCCCCAGCATTTT.

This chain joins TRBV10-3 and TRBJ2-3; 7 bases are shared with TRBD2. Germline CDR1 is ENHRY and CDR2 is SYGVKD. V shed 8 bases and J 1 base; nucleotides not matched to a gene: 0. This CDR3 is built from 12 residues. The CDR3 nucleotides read TGTGCCATCCGGGGGGGCACAGATACGCAGTATTTT. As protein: CAIRGGTDTQYF.

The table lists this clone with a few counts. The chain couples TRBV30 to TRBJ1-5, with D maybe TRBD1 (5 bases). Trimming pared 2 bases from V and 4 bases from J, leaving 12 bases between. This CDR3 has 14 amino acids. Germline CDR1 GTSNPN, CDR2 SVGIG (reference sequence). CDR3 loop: CAWSQGSVNQPQHF. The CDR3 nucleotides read TGTGCCTGGAGTCAGGGCAGCGTTAATCAGCCCCAGCATTTT.